These T cell receptor beta chains were read from a single sample in a study of technical replicates of blood from several donors. Clones were sequenced by immunoSEQ multiplex PCR, and TCRdb holds only the in-frame ones, with some missing. The table lists tens of thousands of clones, 93% of them singletons. Sequencing input: PBMCs. These receptors all stem from a human donor in good health. Some clones in this sample may be carry-over from other donors' samples. The conserved cysteine and the conserved F or W are not part of the CDR3 here. Each record gives: V gene, J gene, CDR3 protein.

V: TRBV5-6
J: TRBJ1-2
CDR3: ASSLVGTGTGVSGGYT

V: TRBV19
J: TRBJ1-5
CDR3: ASSISNSNQPQH

V: TRBV30
J: TRBJ1-5
CDR3: AWSGQGYQPQH

V: TRBV29-1
J: TRBJ1-1
CDR3: SGNTGVINTEAF

V: TRBV6-5
J: TRBJ1-5
CDR3: ASSYRQSNQPQH

V: TRBV5-1
J: TRBJ2-3
CDR3: ASSLGSGGGADTQY

V: TRBV7-7
J: TRBJ2-3
CDR3: ASSLFMGQTGTDTQY

V: TRBV7-9
J: TRBJ1-2
CDR3: ASRPTGERGYT

V: TRBV10-3
J: TRBJ2-5
CDR3: ATRGQGKETQY

V: TRBV29-1
J: TRBJ1-2
CDR3: SVVWSRITGGYT

V: TRBV18
J: TRBJ1-1
CDR3: ASSPGASTEAF

V: TRBV28
J: TRBJ1-4
CDR3: ASSVRTAVNEKLF

V: TRBV7-2
J: TRBJ1-5
CDR3: ASSLEGYGNQPQH

V: TRBV6-5
J: TRBJ2-5
CDR3: ASSRMGRGGETQY

V: TRBV30
J: TRBJ2-3
CDR3: AWSPSGGVDTQY

V: TRBV21-1
J: TRBJ2-3
CDR3: ASRIPSRDNTDTQY

V: TRBV5-1
J: TRBJ2-5
CDR3: ASSGGQLETQY

V: TRBV18
J: TRBJ1-1
CDR3: ASSPMGRTEAF

V: TRBV7-8
J: TRBJ2-2
CDR3: ASSNWGENTGELF

V: TRBV6-5
J: TRBJ1-2
CDR3: ASALRVGQGTGYT

V: TRBV5-6
J: TRBJ1-6
CDR3: ASRPTTGKYSPLH

V: TRBV7-9
J: TRBJ2-1
CDR3: ASSRDLAFLNEQF

V: TRBV6-1
J: TRBJ1-6
CDR3: ASSEAGGPGSPLH

V: TRBV7-9
J: TRBJ2-5
CDR3: ASGGGTETQY

V: TRBV4-3
J: TRBJ2-7
CDR3: ASSQGGLADSYEQY

V: TRBV7-8
J: TRBJ2-1
CDR3: ASSLESGYSYNEQF

V: TRBV9
J: TRBJ1-6
CDR3: ASSIGGSYNSPLH

V: TRBV7-2
J: TRBJ2-1
CDR3: ASSREGTSGTYNEQF

V: TRBV4-1
J: TRBJ1-3
CDR3: ASSQNLGTIY

V: TRBV5-6
J: TRBJ2-1
CDR3: ASTYRGYNEQF

V: TRBV19
J: TRBJ1-2
CDR3: ASRMAGNYGYT

V: TRBV6-7
J: TRBJ1-3
CDR3: ASSPEAGPGNTIY

V: TRBV7-3
J: TRBJ2-2
CDR3: ASTRGSGELF